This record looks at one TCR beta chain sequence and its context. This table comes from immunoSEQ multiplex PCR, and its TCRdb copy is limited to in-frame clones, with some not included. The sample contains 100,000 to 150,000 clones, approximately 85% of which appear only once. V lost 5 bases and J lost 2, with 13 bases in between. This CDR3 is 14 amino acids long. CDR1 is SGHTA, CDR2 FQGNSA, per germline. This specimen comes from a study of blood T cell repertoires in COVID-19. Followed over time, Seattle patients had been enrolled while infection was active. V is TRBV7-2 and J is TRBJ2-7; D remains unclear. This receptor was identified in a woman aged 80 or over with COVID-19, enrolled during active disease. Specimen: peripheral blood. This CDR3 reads CASSTRLETYEQYF. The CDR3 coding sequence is TGTGCCAGCAGCACACGACTGGAGACCTACGAGCAGTACTTC.